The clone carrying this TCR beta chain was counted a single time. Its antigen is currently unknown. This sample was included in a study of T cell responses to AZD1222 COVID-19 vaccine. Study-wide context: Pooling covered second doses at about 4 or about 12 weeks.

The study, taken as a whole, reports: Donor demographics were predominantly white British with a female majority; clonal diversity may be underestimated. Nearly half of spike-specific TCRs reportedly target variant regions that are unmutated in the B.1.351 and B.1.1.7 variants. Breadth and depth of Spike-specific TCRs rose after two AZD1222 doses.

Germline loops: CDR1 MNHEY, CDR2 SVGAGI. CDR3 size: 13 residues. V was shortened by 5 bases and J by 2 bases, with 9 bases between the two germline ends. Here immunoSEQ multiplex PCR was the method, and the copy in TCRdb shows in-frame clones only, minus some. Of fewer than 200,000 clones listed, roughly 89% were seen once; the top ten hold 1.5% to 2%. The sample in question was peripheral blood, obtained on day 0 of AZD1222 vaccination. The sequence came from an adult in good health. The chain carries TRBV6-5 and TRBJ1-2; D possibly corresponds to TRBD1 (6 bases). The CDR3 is CASSPGQNYGYTF. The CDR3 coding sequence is TGTGCCAGCAGTCCGGGACAAAACTATGGCTACACCTTC.